Sequencing of this T cell receptor (beta chain) was carried out in a study of blood T cells in healthy people across ages (dated by TCRdb to between 2014 and 2017). Concerning the study at large: In model experiments, template switching captured about one uniquely barcoded TCR beta cDNA molecule for every two T cells. To track age-related changes in TCR beta repertoire diversity, the study relied on deep sequencing normalized with unique cDNA molecular identifiers. The donors were split into four age groups: young (average 16 years), middle-aged (roughly 39), aged (approximately 60) and long-lived (roughly 80). To avoid experimental bias, donors of different ages were spread randomly across the sequencing lanes. The study analyzed two additional independent replicas of 1 million unique cDNA reads from the same blood draw for two donors, one aged 18 to 30 and one aged 80 or older. Broad study findings and their caveats: Total diversity estimates from one million sequenced T cells were considered lower bounds and underestimates. Bulk unsorted PBMC profiling prevented conclusive comparison of naive and antigen-experienced compartments. The long-lived group showed more naive CD4+ T cells, fewer expanded clones and increased TCR diversity than the aged group, suggesting age selection. Observed TCR beta diversity correlated strongly with the percentage of naive T cells measured by flow cytometry. Observed TCR beta diversity per million T cells fell roughly linearly with age, and a significant reduction was already apparent by age approximately 41. The CMV infection status of donors was not known, potentially confounding age-related changes in expanded clonotypes.

Regarding this clonotype: Its antigen is unknown. This may arise from a read error, as a much more abundant clone is one base away. The conserved final phenylalanine or tryptophan is absent from the CDR3, which likely points to a read error.

Library method: 5' RACE. Data came from an Illumina HiSeq 2500. A second PCR of about 7 to 12 cycles was run with a J-beta primer mix and a sample-barcoded 5' primer. A unique molecular identifier was introduced onto each TCR beta cDNA molecule by a template-switch 5' adaptor carrying 12 random nucleotides. Each sample yielded at least 2.5 million CDR3-containing paired-end reads. First-strand cDNA synthesis was performed from all RNA using the Mint cDNA synthesis kit, with priming by a TRBC-specific oligonucleotide. Following uracil-DNA glycosylase treatment, a first 18-cycle PCR with universal primers M1SS and BC2_uni_R was performed on all cDNA. Per the authors' processing: For normalization, 1 million high-quality reads were randomly selected from each sample, with every read carrying a distinct molecular identifier. Instead of being binned into consensus sequences, reads that shared molecular identifiers were thrown out. MiTCR, run with a Q25 quality threshold and the strictest error-elimination algorithm, handled CDR3 identification, clonotype clustering and error correction. Lower-bound total TCR beta diversity was estimated with a nonparametric unseen species model using Euler transformation. TCRdb reworked the public reads: Q25 trimming with fastp, MiXCR clone assembly, productive beta chains retained. Entries are consolidated by CDR3 protein sequence, retaining the most common genes and DNA. TCRdb's processing, not the study's, gives the V and J calls here. The sample yields almost 800,000 distinct CDR3 sequences; about three fifths were counted once. The ten biggest clones cover 22% of the sample.

The CDR3 extends over 14 residues, inclusive of both ends. Left in the record is the CDR3 DNA by itself, 42 bases read in frame from the first base. CDR1 and CDR2, per the germline V gene, are SGHTA and FQGNSA. V is cut by 3 bases and J by 0 bases, and the space between the germline ends is 9 bases. Donors were under 40 systemically healthy Caucasian individuals from Russia aged roughly 6 to 95 years. Approximately 9.3 milliliters of peripheral blood were collected from each donor into EDTA-treated Vacutainer tubes. Ficoll-Paque density-gradient centrifugation was used to isolate PBMCs, with at least 7 million obtained per sample. Total RNA was extracted from PBMCs with Trizol reagent, with at least 6 micrograms obtained per sample. Naive CD45RAhigh/CD27high T cell percentages were measured by flow cytometry on a PBMC aliquot from every donor.

The sequence was obtained from a man aged 25-45 years in good health. Input material: blood. Here the chain combines TRBV7-2 and TRBJ2-7, with no confidently assigned D gene. The CDR3 protein is CASSFSRSSYEQYS. The nucleotides read TGTGCCAGCAGCTTCAGTAGGAGCTCCTACGAGCAGTACTCC.